This TCR beta chain emerged from a study of CD8+ T cells in alopecia areata. Looking at the study overall: Patients took tofacitinib for 6 to 18 months, followed by 6 drug-free months. Points from the study as a whole: Scalp and blood samples kept many expanded lesional clones throughout tofacitinib.

A few counts support this clone. Its antigen is unknown. The germline CDR1 and CDR2 sequences are SGHTA and FQGNSA. V was shortened by 3 bases and J by 2 bases, with 8 bases between the two germline ends. This CDR3 contains 14 residues. Extracted RNA was reverse transcribed into cDNA, the sequencing template. Assay used: immunoSEQ multiplex PCR; TCRdb lists only in-frame clones, some missing. The table shows about 210,000 clones, with 40% to 55% occurring only once. Stated treatment: oral pan-JAK inhibitor, 5-10 mg twice daily. This chain uses TRBV7-2 with TRBJ2-1; D is undetermined. Sequenced material: CD4+ T cells sorted from blood, taken at approximately week 36, from a patient treated with tofacitinib. This sequence originates from a human donor with alopecia areata. CDR3 amino acids: CASSFAGAYNEQFF. CDR3 sequence (DNA): TGTGCCAGCAGCTTCGCAGGAGCCTACAATGAGCAGTTCTTC.